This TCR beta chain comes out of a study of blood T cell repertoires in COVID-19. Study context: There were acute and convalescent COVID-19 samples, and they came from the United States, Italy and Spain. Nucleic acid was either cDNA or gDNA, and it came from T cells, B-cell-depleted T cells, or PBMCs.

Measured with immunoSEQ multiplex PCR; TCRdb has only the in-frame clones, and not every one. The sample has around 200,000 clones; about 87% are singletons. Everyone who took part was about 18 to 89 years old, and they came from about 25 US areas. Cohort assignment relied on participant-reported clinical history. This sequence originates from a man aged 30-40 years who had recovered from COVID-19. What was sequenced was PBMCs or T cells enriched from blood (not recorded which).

The CDR3: CASETTSKELALPGNTGELFF. Written as DNA, the CDR3 is TGTGCCAGCGAAACAACTTCGAAGGAGCTCGCCTTACCCGGGAACACCGGGGAGCTGTTTTTT. V gene TRBV3-1 (or the pseudogene TRBV3-2) combines with J gene TRBJ2-2; D uncertain. Germline loops: CDR1 LGHDT, CDR2 YNNKEL (reference sequence). This CDR3 is 21 amino acids long. Trimming took off 8 bases at V and 1 base at J, with 32 bases between the two ends.